There are a few counts of the clone carrying this TCR beta chain. The antigen is unknown. This record belongs to a study of beta chain features in type 1 diabetes. Study information: Analysis included 100 million to 140 million sorted cells drawn from all samples.

Via the markers CD45RO/CCR7/CD25/CD127/CD95/CD27, stem cell-like memory, regulatory, central memory and naive CD4+ cells were sorted. Study outcomes and limitations: PCR may have favored shorter templates equally in patients and controls. There was a moderate but significant shortening of TCRB CDR3s in all four CD4+ subsets of Type 1 diabetes patients.

What was sequenced were expressed TCRB transcripts, since all of the isolated RNA had been reverse transcribed. About 3.9 million reads on average were seen across naive, central memory and regulatory T cell samples. Measured with immunoSEQ multiplex PCR; TCRdb has only the in-frame clones, and not every one. This table has some 200,000 clones, 16% appearing once. The source of this sequence is a man aged 30 to 45 with type 1 diabetes. The sample taken for sequencing was naive CD4+ T cells from blood.

The CDR3 protein is CASSSYRGPDTGELFF. The CDR3 nucleotides read TGTGCCAGCAGCTCATACAGGGGGCCGGACACCGGGGAGCTGTTTTTT. The chain employs TRBV7-2 and TRBJ2-2; 9 bases line up with TRBD1. CDR3 length: 16 amino acids. The germline CDR1 and CDR2 sequences are SGHTA and FQGNSA. With 4 bases clipped from V and 3 bases from J, the junction kept 6 bases outside the gene matches.